This T cell receptor (beta chain) is from a study of cytomegalovirus exposure and HLA in healthy donors. Study-wide points: Researchers left out some V segments, among them TRBV6-2 and TRBV6-3, as indistinguishable. It was reported in a later analysis that an Asian-associated ancestry cluster showed fewer N-insertions than the approximately 700-donor mean.

Turning to this clone: Antigen unknown.

Germline lookup yields CDR1 LGHNT and CDR2 FRNRAP. The CDR3 loop spans 18 amino acids. J was trimmed by 2 bases and V by 1 base; bases with no gene match: 12. The primer mix had 60 Vbeta and 13 Jbeta primers. Clones were sequenced by immunoSEQ multiplex PCR, and TCRdb holds only the in-frame ones, with some missing. This table holds 110,000 to 150,000 clones, approximately 80% found once. Sample: PBMCs. This receptor was identified in a male donor in good health and CMV-seropositive. The genes are TRBV12-5 and TRBJ2-3; 7 nucleotides line up with TRBD1. CDR3 sequence reads: CASGLGLTGTEVTDTQYF. Here the CDR3 DNA reads TGTGCTAGTGGTTTGGGCCTAACCGGGACAGAAGTCACAGATACGCAGTATTTT.